This T cell receptor beta chain was documented in a study of identical twins. Study results and caveats: With abundant cord blood beta clonotypes, insertions were fewer; memory repertoires showed no such pattern.

Remarks on this clonotype: Its target is not known. Compared with germline, one end of the junction differs, possibly owing to a read error.

Germline CDR1 reads LGHDT; CDR2 reads YNNKEL (reference sequence). CDR3 length equals 17 residues. TCRdb analysed the 5' RACE reads with MiXCR anew, one entry per CDR3 protein. Of 310,000 or so distinct CDR3 sequences in the sample, 8% to 9% were seen once. The same data also went into a second study, on yellow fever vaccine responses in identical twins.

The source material was memory (CD45RO+) T cells sorted from blood. The chain links TRBV3-1 to TRBJ2-1, with D perhaps matching TRBD2 (5 bases). This sequence originates from a woman younger than 30 in good health. CDR3 amino acids: CASTQDLTEPRGNEQFF. The CDR3 region has the DNA TGTGCCAGCACCCAAGATCTCACGGAGCCACGCGGGAATGAGCAGTTCTTC.